This TCR beta chain was identified during a study of CD8+CD57+ T cells in acquired aplastic anemia. CDR3 and TCR beta VDJ profiling relied on a genomic DNA template. TCRdb re-derived calls from the reads in MiXCR, one entry per CDR3 protein. This table holds 150,000 to 200,000 distinct CDR3 sequences, around 40% found once. Regarding the study as a whole: Simpson's diversity of CD8+ cells was not significantly different in patients compared with controls. Patients and controls were found to share more than 25 CD8+ CDR3 sequences.

The CDR3 length is 14 residues. The V and J ends lost 5 bases and 9 bases, in that order; junction bases with no gene match: 7. Germline V lookup: CDR1 ENHRY, CDR2 SYGVKD. This clonotype showed up just once. What it binds is not known. This may be a read error: a much more frequent sequence differs by one nucleotide. The chain carries TRBV10-3 and TRBJ2-1; TRBD2 matches 10 bases. Sequences were obtained from sorted CD4+, CD8+, or CD8+CD57+ T cells (not recorded which) from PBMCs. The source is a human donor in good health. The CDR3 region is CAISSLAGVGEQFF. The CDR3, as DNA: TGTGCCATCAGTTCGCTAGCGGGAGTTGGTGAGCAGTTCTTC.